These 10 T cell receptor beta chains came from one sample sequenced in a study of T-cell reconstitution after alpha-beta-depleted transplantation in children. Researchers prepared the TCRbeta library using unique molecular identifiers, the study reports. Each CDR3 protein gets one entry after TCRdb re-called the PCR reads with MiXCR. The sample contains about 500,000 distinct CDR3 sequences, approximately 32% of which appear only once. This specimen consisted of PBMCs from the stem cell graft donor, obtained from the stem cell graft. The receptors stem from a human donor who donated a stem cell graft to a child with aplastic anemia.

The rearrangement links TRBV20-1 to TRBJ1-5; TRBD1 aligns across 8 bases. In germline, CDR1 is DFQATT, CDR2 SNEGSKA (reference sequence). Trimming at V came to 6 bases and at J to 2 bases, leaving 18 bases not matched to a gene. This CDR3 has 18 amino acids. DNA for the CDR3: TGCAGTGCACGCTGGACAGGGAAGAGGGTCGGCGGCAATCAGCCCCAGCATTTT. It codes for CSARWTGKRVGGNQPQHF.

The genes are TRBV11-2 and TRBJ2-7; D might be TRBD1 or TRBD2, each matching 5 bases. CDR1 and CDR2 (germline): SGHAT, FQNNGV. V was shortened by 2 bases and J by 2 bases, with 10 bases between the two germline ends. The CDR3 spans 14 residues. The CDR3 sequence is CASSLSGTAYEQYF. In DNA form, the CDR3 reads TGTGCCAGCAGCTTATCAGGGACCGCCTACGAGCAGTACTTC.

The chain carries TRBV20-1 and TRBJ2-3; the D gene is possibly TRBD2 (6 bases). The germline gives CDR1 DFQATT, CDR2 SNEGSKA (reference sequence). This CDR3 region has 17 residues. Trimming took 1 base from V and 0 from J, leaving 17 bases between them. CDR3 coding DNA: TGCAGTGCTAGAGCCGTTAGCGGAGAAGCTAGCACAGATACGCAGTATTTT. Translation: CSARAVSGEASTDTQYF.

The chain's CDR3 is CASSQETGVGYEQYF. The CDR3 DNA is TGCGCCAGCAGCCAGGAAACAGGGGTAGGGTACGAGCAGTACTTC. The chain couples TRBV4-3 to TRBJ2-7; 7 nucleotides align to TRBD1. The CDR3 has 15 residues. The ends lost 3 bases at V and 4 bases at J; junction bases unmatched: 9. From germline, CDR1 is LGHNA and CDR2 YSLEER.

A few counts support this clonotype. The CDR3 DNA follows: TGTGCCAGCAGCAACGACACCCTCGGGAGGGAGCAGTACTTC. Translated, it gives CASSNDTLGREQYF. V usage is TRBV5-6 and J usage is TRBJ2-7; 7 bases are shared with TRBD2. This CDR3 has 14 amino acids. V was clipped by 4 bases and J by 7 bases; unmatched bases: 11. Germline V lookup: CDR1 SGHDT, CDR2 YYEEEE.

The CDR3 loop is CASSLAGVAGELFF. The CDR3 DNA is TGTGCCAGCAGCTTAGCTGGGGTTGCCGGGGAGCTGTTTTTT. The chain combines TRBV7-2 with TRBJ2-2; D unresolved. V lost 0 bases to trimming and J lost 6 bases, with 8 bases between them. In germline, CDR1 is SGHTA, CDR2 FQGNSA. The CDR3 is 14 residues long.

The genes are TRBV6-2 or TRBV6-3 and TRBJ2-2, with 11 nucleotides matching TRBD2. From germline, CDR1 is MNHEY and CDR2 SVGEGT. The CDR3 covers 16 residues. The V segment lost 6 bases and the J segment 1 base; nucleotides outside the gene matches: 4. The CDR3 reads CASRQTSGGNTGELFF. CDR3 DNA: TGTGCCAGCAGGCAAACTAGCGGGGGGAACACCGGGGAGCTGTTTTTT.

The chain links TRBV4-3 to TRBJ2-2; 10 nucleotides align to TRBD1. CDR1 is LGHNA and CDR2 is YSLEER in the germline V gene. The V and J ends lost 5 bases and 4 bases, in that order; junction bases with no gene match: 4. The CDR3 loop spans 15 amino acids. In nucleotides, the CDR3 is TGCGCCAGCAGCAGGGACAGGGGTAGCACCGGGGAGCTGTTTTTT. Amino acid sequence: CASSRDRGSTGELFF.

The chain carries TRBV19 and TRBJ2-1; perhaps TRBD2 as D (5 bases). The germline CDR1 and CDR2 sequences are LNHDA and SQIVND (reference sequence). The CDR3 extends over 12 amino acids. Trimming pared 3 bases from V and 10 bases from J, leaving 10 bases between. The CDR3 loop reads CASSIPGNEQFF. The CDR3 bases are TGTGCCAGTAGTATCCCCGGGAACGAGCAGTTCTTC.

This clonotype appeared a few times. This chain uses TRBV10-3 with TRBJ2-7; D is possibly TRBD2 (5 bases). Looked up from germline, CDR1 is ENHRY and CDR2 is SYGVKD. Trimming removed 6 bases at V and 0 bases at J, with 15 bases between. The CDR3 loop spans 15 amino acids. The CDR3 loop is CAIRDGGRGSYEQYF. In DNA form, the CDR3 reads TGTGCCATCAGGGACGGAGGACGGGGCTCCTACGAGCAGTACTTC.